The 29 T cell receptor beta chains in this list originate from one sample, sequenced in a study of shared clonotypes between healthy human individuals. Generated by immunoSEQ multiplex PCR, the TCRdb table keeps only in-frame clones and is missing some. The table lists under 850,000 clones, around 93% of them singletons. Positive CCR7 selection of CD45RO-negative cells yielded the naive CD8 cells, and terminally differentiated effector memory CD45RA+ cells were excluded. Material for sequencing was naive CD8+ T cells sorted from blood. Every receptor here comes from a man aged 25-45 years in good health.

V and J are TRBV28 and TRBJ1-4; TRBD1 aligns across 10 bases. Germline CDR1 reads MDHEN; CDR2 reads SYDVKM. CDR3 length: 17 amino acids. The trim removed 8 bases at V and 2 bases at J, leaving 11 bases unmatched. The CDR3 DNA sequence: TGTGCCAGCCGATTAAGGGACAGGGGTTCGACTAATGAAAAACTGTTTTTT. This gives the protein CASRLRDRGSTNEKLFF.

This rearrangement joins TRBV27 to TRBJ2-7; 7 nucleotides align to TRBD1. V gave up 4 bases and J gave up 6 bases; unmatched junction bases: 6. From germline, CDR1 is MNHEY and CDR2 SMNVEV (reference sequence). This CDR3 comprises 13 residues. Here the CDR3 DNA reads TGTGCCAGCAGTTCACGACAGGGACGCGAGCAGTACTTC. Its protein is CASSSRQGREQYF.

V and J are TRBV7-2 and TRBJ1-1; the D is unclear. Per germline, CDR1 SGHTA and CDR2 FQGNSA. CDR3 length: 15 amino acids. V was pared by 5 bases and J by 1 base, with 14 bases between. CDR3 loop: CASSIYPDQNTEAFF. Written as DNA, the CDR3 is TGTGCCAGCAGCATTTATCCGGACCAGAACACTGAAGCTTTCTTT.

A word on this clone: The same CDR3 is also encoded by other DNA sequences in this sample. The V and J genes are TRBV13 and TRBJ1-1; D is possibly TRBD1 (5 bases). The CDR3 totals 12 residues. V shed 3 bases and J shed 4 bases, with 6 bases lying between them. Germline CDR1 reads PRHDT; CDR2 reads FYEKMQ (reference sequence). The CDR3 DNA follows: TGTGCCAGCAGCTTTGGGGGCACTGAAGCTTTCTTT. It specifies CASSFGGTEAFF.

The chain recombines TRBV27 with TRBJ2-3; the D gene is possibly TRBD2 (6 bases). The CDR3 runs 16 residues. The V end was cut by 0 bases, the J end by 1 base, with 11 bases between. From germline, CDR1 is MNHEY and CDR2 SMNVEV (reference sequence). Here the CDR3 reads CASSLSSGRGTDTQYF. CDR3 bases: TGTGCCAGCAGTTTATCTAGCGGTCGGGGCACAGATACGCAGTATTTT.

The V call is TRBV10-2, the J call TRBJ2-7; TRBD1 is a possible D gene (5 bases). Germline-derived CDR1 and CDR2 are WSHSY and SAAADI. This CDR3 is built from 14 residues. V was pared by 2 bases and J by 7 bases, with 15 bases between. CDR3: CASSEVGRASEQYF. The CDR3 DNA reads as TGCGCCAGCAGTGAGGTAGGCAGGGCCAGTGAGCAGTACTTC.

The rearrangement joins TRBV27 to TRBJ2-2; D possibly uses TRBD1 or TRBD2 (5 bases each). CDR1 and CDR2 (germline): MNHEY, SMNVEV (reference sequence). The CDR3 is made up of 16 amino acids. V was trimmed by 2 bases and J by 3 bases, leaving 13 bases between them. Here the CDR3 reads CASSLDSEGYTGELFF. The CDR3 DNA reads TGTGCCAGCAGTTTAGATAGCGAGGGGTACACCGGGGAGCTGTTTTTT.

This clone was seen once. V usage is TRBV11-2 and J usage is TRBJ2-7, with D possibly TRBD1 on 6 matching bases. V lost 2 bases and J lost 4, with 12 bases in between. The CDR3 consists of 14 residues. Germline values: CDR1 SGHAT, CDR2 FQNNGV. CDR3 sequence: CASSLWDTVYEQYF. Here the CDR3 DNA reads TGTGCCAGCAGCTTATGGGACACTGTATACGAGCAGTACTTC. Full variable domain (outside the CDR3, taken from reference TRBV11-2 and TRBJ2-7): EAGVAQSPRYKIIEKRQSVAFWCNPISGHATLYWYQQILGQGPKLLIQFQNNGVVDDSQLPKDRFSAERLKGVDSTLKIQPAKLEDSAVYLCASSLWDTVYEQYFGPGTRLTVT.

The chain recombines TRBV29-1 with TRBJ1-1; possibly TRBD1 for D (6 bases). The CDR3 extends over 14 amino acids. The V and J ends lost 3 bases and 0 bases respectively, with 11 bases between them. Germline CDR1 SQVTM, CDR2 ANQGSEA. The CDR3 sequence: CSVEQQGLNTEAFF. Written as DNA, the CDR3 is TGCAGCGTTGAGCAACAGGGATTGAACACTGAAGCTTTCTTT.

This chain uses TRBV6-1 with TRBJ2-7; possible D gene TRBD2, 5 bases. Germline V gene sequence: CDR1 MNHNS, CDR2 SASEGT. The CDR3 has 14 residues. The V end was cut by 3 bases, the J end by 1 base, with 10 bases between. The CDR3 DNA sequence: TGTGCCAGCAGTGAGGCCCGGACTTCCTACGAGCAGTACTTC. Translated: CASSEARTSYEQYF.

The rearrangement links TRBV7-9 to TRBJ1-2, with D unresolved. The ends were cut back, 4 bases at V and 1 base at J, with 7 bases in the middle. Germline values: CDR1 SEHNR, CDR2 FQNEAQ (reference sequence). The CDR3 totals 13 residues. The CDR3 spells CASSYTDNYGYTF. CDR3 bases: TGTGCCAGCAGCTACACGGATAACTATGGCTACACCTTC.

This chain links TRBV27 with TRBJ2-2; D gene ambiguous. Germline V gene sequence: CDR1 MNHEY, CDR2 SMNVEV (reference sequence). Trimming removed 8 bases at V and 5 bases at J, with 12 bases between. The CDR3 contains 13 residues. The CDR3, as DNA: TGTGCCAGCCGTCGAGGACGGACCGGGGAGCTGTTTTTT. Encoded protein: CASRRGRTGELFF.

The rearrangement links TRBV9 to TRBJ2-7, with 12 positions matching TRBD2. This CDR3 region has 14 residues. Germline V CDR1 and CDR2: SGDLS, YYNGEE. V shed 0 bases and J 7 bases; nucleotides not matched to a gene: 2. In DNA form, the CDR3 reads TGTGCCAGCAGCGTAGCCCTAGCGGGAGGGGAGCAGTACTTC. Translated, it gives CASSVALAGGEQYF.

The chain employs TRBV29-1 and TRBJ1-2, with D possibly TRBD1 on 5 matching bases. The germline CDR1 and CDR2 sequences are SQVTM and ANQGSEA. Between the trimmed V and J ends, which lost 4 bases and 4 bases, there was a span of 13 bases. The CDR3 spans 13 residues. CDR3 amino acids: CSVGGGEAYGYTF. DNA for the CDR3: TGCAGCGTTGGAGGAGGGGAAGCCTATGGCTACACCTTC.

The chain employs TRBV7-2 and TRBJ2-2; the match to TRBD2 covers 13 bases. The germline V gene has CDR1 SGHTA and CDR2 FQGNSA. The CDR3 is 16 residues long. V gave up 3 bases and J gave up 5 bases; unmatched junction bases: 3. CDR3 sequence: CASSLTSGRITGELFF. DNA for the CDR3: TGTGCCAGCAGCTTGACTAGCGGGAGGATTACCGGGGAGCTGTTTTTT. The entire variable domain, with the rest obtained from reference TRBV7-2 and TRBJ2-2, is as follows: GAGVSQSPSNKVTEKGKDVELRCDPISGHTALYWYRQSLGQGLEFLIYFQGNSAPDKSGLPSDRFSAERTGGSVSTLTIQRTQQEDSAVYLCASSLTSGRITGELFFGEGSRLTVL.

The rearrangement links TRBV15 to TRBJ2-1; TRBD1 matches 7 bases. Germline loops: CDR1 LNHNV, CDR2 YYDKDF (reference sequence). After removal of 5 bases from V and 0 bases from J, the junction contained 13 bases not matched to a gene. The CDR3 covers 18 residues. The CDR3 DNA is TGTGCCACCAGCTCCAATTTGGGGACAGAGAGCTCCTACAATGAGCAGTTCTTC. This encodes CATSSNLGTESSYNEQFF. Supplemented by reference TRBV15 and TRBJ2-1, the full variable domain reads DAMVIQNPRYQVTQFGKPVTLSCSQTLNHNVMYWYQQKSSQAPKLLFHYYDKDFNNEADTPDNFQSRRPNTSFCFLDIRSPGLGDTAMYLCATSSNLGTESSYNEQFFGPGTRLTVL.

The J gene is TRBJ2-6, the V gene TRBV9; 7 bases match TRBD2. This CDR3 spans 17 amino acids. V gave up 4 bases and J gave up 0 bases; unmatched junction bases: 7. Per germline, CDR1 SGDLS and CDR2 YYNGEE. The CDR3 protein is CASSTQRGSSGANVLTF. The CDR3 DNA sequence: TGTGCCAGCAGCACCCAGCGGGGTAGCTCTGGGGCCAACGTCCTGACTTTC.

V is TRBV6-5 and J is TRBJ2-5, with 8 bases aligning to TRBD2. The V gene's germline CDR1 is MNHEY and CDR2 SVGAGI. This CDR3 spans 15 amino acids. With 3 bases clipped from V and 5 bases from J, the junction kept 8 bases outside the gene matches. The CDR3 sequence: CASSYFSGTGETQYF. Written as DNA, the CDR3 is TGTGCCAGCAGTTATTTTAGCGGGACGGGGGAGACCCAGTACTTC.

The chain is built from TRBV21-1 and TRBJ2-1; the tabulated D call, TRBD2, remains unverified against the DNA. TRBV21-1 is a pseudogene segment. The CDR3 is 13 amino acids. CDR3 coding DNA: TGTGCCAGCAGCAAAGATAGCATCAATGAGCAGTTCTTC. This codes for CASSKDSINEQFF.

Comment on this clone: This same CDR3 is encoded by further DNA sequences in the sample. CDR3 amino acids: CASSLEGGKLFF. For the CDR3, the DNA is TGTGCCAGCAGCTTGGAGGGTGGGAAACTGTTTTTT. The chain joins TRBV13 to TRBJ1-4, with unresolved D. The CDR3 contains 12 residues. The germline V gene encodes CDR1 PRHDT and CDR2 FYEKMQ (reference sequence). V was clipped by 3 bases and J by 11 bases, with 10 bases between them. The full variable domain, with the rest looked up from reference TRBV13 and TRBJ1-4, is AAGVIQSPRHLIKEKRETATLKCYPIPRHDTVYWYQQGPGQDPQFLISFYEKMQSDKGSIPDRFSAQQFSDYHSELNMSSLELGDSALYFCASSLEGGKLFFGSGTQLSVL.

The chain links TRBV9 to TRBJ2-1; D gene unclear. The germline gives CDR1 SGDLS, CDR2 YYNGEE. Trimming cost V 0 bases and J 7 bases, with 8 bases left between them. The CDR3 length is 13 residues. CDR3 sequence reads: CASSVGARNEQFF. The CDR3, as DNA: TGTGCCAGCAGCGTAGGAGCCCGGAATGAGCAGTTCTTC.

In the case of this clone: In the same sample, other DNA sequences code for this CDR3. This chain uses TRBV20-1 with TRBJ1-2, with no clear D. The ends were cut back, 6 bases at V and 5 bases at J, with 7 bases in the middle. The CDR3 sequence is 10 residues long. The germline V gene encodes CDR1 DFQATT and CDR2 SNEGSKA (reference sequence). CDR3 sequence reads: CSAPNYGYTF. The DNA of the CDR3 is TGCAGTGCCCCCAATTATGGCTACACCTTC.

The J gene is TRBJ2-5, the V gene TRBV2; 7 bases agree with TRBD1. The DNA end favors TRBJ2-7, so the J call may be wrong. There are 14 residues in the CDR3. In germline, CDR1 is SNHLY, CDR2 FYNNEI. This CDR3 reads CASSEPDRSYEQYF. The CDR3, as DNA: TGTGCCAGCAGTGAACCGGACAGGTCCTACGAGCAGTACTTC.

This chain links TRBV10-2 with TRBJ2-2, with D uncertain. V lost 0 bases and J lost 7, with 0 bases in between. Germline CDR1 and CDR2: WSHSY and SAAADI. The length of the CDR3 is 11 residues. The chain's CDR3 is CASSESGELFF. CDR3 coding DNA: TGCGCCAGCAGTGAGTCCGGGGAGCTGTTTTTT.

J is TRBJ2-1 and V is TRBV7-9; D uncertain. CDR1 is SEHNR and CDR2 is FQNEAQ in the germline V gene (reference sequence). This CDR3 has 12 residues. V shed 2 bases and J shed 7 bases, with 6 bases lying between them. The CDR3 region is CASSLYNNEQFF. The CDR3 nucleotides are TGTGCCAGCAGCTTATACAATAATGAGCAGTTCTTC.

This sequence joins TRBV19 and TRBJ2-4; possibly TRBD1 for D (6 bases). The length of the CDR3 is 16 residues. Trimming took 3 bases from V and 8 from J, leaving 20 bases between them. The germline gives CDR1 LNHDA, CDR2 SQIVND (reference sequence). Here the CDR3 DNA reads TGTGCCAGTAGTATTTTTTCAGGGGATAGTTTAGACATTCAGTACTTC. It translates to CASSIFSGDSLDIQYF.

V gene TRBV10-2 combines with J gene TRBJ2-1, with 15 positions matching TRBD2. This CDR3 has 17 residues. The junction had 7 bases not matched to a gene; V was cut back by 8 bases and J by 2 bases. CDR1 is WSHSY, CDR2 SAAADI, per germline. CDR3 loop: CASWGTSGRMPYNEQFF. The CDR3 DNA reads TGCGCCAGCTGGGGGACTAGCGGGAGGATGCCCTACAATGAGCAGTTCTTC.

The V and J genes are TRBV27 and TRBJ2-5, with a tentative D call TRBD1 (5 bases). This CDR3 contains 13 residues. Trimming shortened V by 6 bases and J by 1 base, and 9 bases separated the two germline ends. Germline assignment: CDR1 MNHEY and CDR2 SMNVEV (reference sequence). The CDR3 DNA reads as TGTGCCAGCAGGGCAGGGTTCCAAGAGACCCAGTACTTC. This encodes CASRAGFQETQYF.

V usage is TRBV30 and J usage is TRBJ2-7; D possibly uses TRBD1 or TRBD2 (5 bases each). Germline V gives CDR1 GTSNPN, CDR2 SVGIG (reference sequence). The CDR3 is made up of 14 amino acids. V lost 1 base to trimming and J lost 3 bases, with 13 bases between them. CDR3: CAWSEGAGSYEQYF. The CDR3 DNA is TGTGCCTGGAGTGAAGGGGCAGGGAGCTACGAGCAGTACTTC. The full variable domain, completed using reference TRBV30 and TRBJ2-7, is SQTIHQWPATLVQPVGSPLSLECTVEGTSNPNLYWYRQAAGRGLQLLFYSVGIGQISSEVPQNLSASRPQDRQFILSSKKLLLSDSGFYLCAWSEGAGSYEQYFGPGTRLTVT.